This TCR beta chain was recorded in a study of control samples from healthy donors and cancer patients (TCRdb year 2020). The method behind the library was the immunoSEQ multiplex PCR assay. TCRdb stores this immuneACCESS table with in-frame sequences only. Part of the clones is absent; in the studies checked, under half of the shortfall reflects unresolved V genes, and no reason is known for the rest. The sample yields over 150,000 clones; around 94% were counted once. 14% of the sample lies in the top ten. A remark on this clone: Its specific antigen is unknown. No much larger clone is present one base from it, and per-base qualities are unavailable.

From the cysteine up to the phenylalanine, the CDR3 has a length of 15 residues. The entry retains the CDR3 DNA only, 45 bases that are in frame from base 1. The germline V gene encodes CDR1 SGHTA and CDR2 FQGNSA. V is pruned by 2 bases and J by 5 bases, leaving 7 bases of the junction without a gene match. The receptor's source is a man aged 55 to 70 with colorectal cancer. The chain employs TRBV7-2 and TRBJ2-3, with 7 junctional bases fitting TRBD2. The source material was PBMCs. The bases read TGTGCCAGCAGCTTACAGCGGGGCGCGGTAGATACGCAGTATTTT. Its protein is CASSLQRGAVDTQYF.